A single sample gave rise to the 25 T cell receptor beta chains below, sequenced in a study of blood T cell repertoires in COVID-19. Only in-frame clones appear in the TCRdb table, and some are missing; sequencing was by immunoSEQ multiplex PCR. The table has 1,500 to 2,000 clones, roughly 69% seen once. Sequencing was carried out using peripheral blood. Receptors were obtained from a man in his 70s with active COVID-19.

By its share, this clone is medium-sized. The J gene is TRBJ1-1, the V gene TRBV19; tentatively, D is TRBD1 (6 bases). V lost 7 bases, J lost 0 bases, and 15 bases lay in between. The CDR3 runs to 15 residues. Germline loops: CDR1 LNHDA, CDR2 SQIVND (reference sequence). DNA of the CDR3: TGTGCCAGTAAAGTAGGGGGGGCTTTGAACACTGAAGCTTTCTTT. Its translation: CASKVGGALNTEAFF.

This clone appeared a few times. V and J are TRBV6-6 and TRBJ1-6; D may be TRBD1 (5 bases). Trimming shortened V by 5 bases and J by 7 bases, and 21 bases separated the two germline ends. The CDR3 extends over 17 amino acids. CDR1 is MNHNY and CDR2 is SVGAGI in the germline V gene (reference sequence). Here the CDR3 reads CASSRSGPGIENSPLHF. DNA for the CDR3: TGTGCCAGCAGTCGGTCCGGGCCAGGGATAGAGAATTCACCCCTCCACTTT.

The chain couples TRBV30 to TRBJ1-6; D unresolved. The CDR3 totals 12 residues. Germline V gene data show CDR1 as GTSNPN and CDR2 as SVGIG (reference sequence). Trimming left V 0 bases short and J 14 bases short, with 11 bases between. The CDR3 protein is CAWSVPPGALHF. DNA of the CDR3: TGTGCCTGGAGTGTACCCCCCGGGGCCCTCCACTTT.

The chain recombines TRBV5-1 with TRBJ1-6; 9 bases agree with TRBD1. With 3 bases clipped from V and 0 bases from J, the junction kept 7 bases outside the gene matches. This CDR3 spans 18 amino acids. CDR1 SGHRS and CDR2 YFSETQ come from the germline V gene. The CDR3 sequence: CASSSGQGSSSYNSPLHF. The CDR3 nucleotides read TGCGCCAGCAGCTCGGGACAGGGTTCTAGCTCCTATAATTCACCCCTCCACTTT.

The rearrangement joins TRBV24-1 to TRBJ2-1; 10 positions agree with TRBD2. V was pared by 4 bases and J by 7 bases, with 18 bases of the junction left unmatched. Germline V lookup: CDR1 KGHDR, CDR2 SFDVKD. CDR3 length: 19 residues. The CDR3 is CATSDPKVASGSLTNEQFF. The CDR3 bases are TGTGCCACCAGTGACCCGAAAGTGGCTAGCGGGAGTTTAACAAATGAGCAGTTCTTC.

The chain links TRBV19 to TRBJ2-2, with D maybe TRBD2 (6 bases). V lost 8 bases and J 9 bases, leaving 19 bases between the germline ends. Germline CDR1 reads LNHDA; CDR2 reads SQIVND (reference sequence). This CDR3 comprises 14 residues. CDR3 loop: CASSKGTSGRELFF. For the CDR3, the DNA is TGTGCCAGTTCTAAGGGGACTTCGGGGCGGGAGCTGTTTTTT.

This clone showed up just a few times. The genes are TRBV3-1 (or the pseudogene TRBV3-2) and TRBJ2-1, with 11 bases that match TRBD2. This CDR3 is 18 amino acids long. Germline V CDR1 and CDR2: LGHDT, YNNKEL (reference sequence). The ends lost 0 bases at V and 8 bases at J; junction bases unmatched: 12. In nucleotides, the CDR3 is TGTGCCAGCAGCCAAGATTTAGCGGGAGGGGCGGGTGTCCATGAGCAGTTCTTC. As protein: CASSQDLAGGAGVHEQFF.

V is TRBV27 and J is TRBJ2-6, with 10 nucleotides matching TRBD1. Trimming removed 5 bases from V and 0 bases from J; junction bases left unmatched: 4. The CDR3 is 17 amino acids. Germline-derived CDR1 and CDR2 are MNHEY and SMNVEV (reference sequence). The CDR3 DNA reads as TGTGCCAGCAGTAGGGGACAGGGGCGCTCTGGGGCCAACGTCCTGACTTTC. This codes for CASSRGQGRSGANVLTF.

The V and J genes are TRBV10-1 and TRBJ1-5; no clear D gene. CDR3 length: 14 residues. The germline V gene encodes CDR1 WNHNN and CDR2 SYGVQD (reference sequence). V dropped 10 bases and J dropped 1 base, with 14 bases sitting between them. CDR3 coding DNA: TGCGCCACCGAAAGGAGGCAGAGCAATCAGCCCCAGCATTTT. This translates into CATERRQSNQPQHF.

The chain employs TRBV2 and TRBJ2-1; 9 nucleotides agree with TRBD2. The germline V gene encodes CDR1 SNHLY and CDR2 FYNNEI. The CDR3 runs 16 residues. J lost 0 bases, V lost 4 bases, and 4 bases had no gene match. The CDR3 region has the DNA TGTGCCAGCAGTGCATCAGCGGGGGGCTCCTACAATGAGCAGTTCTTC. Protein product: CASSASAGGSYNEQFF.

This chain links TRBV5-1 with TRBJ1-2; D is unresolved. Germline V gene sequence: CDR1 SGHRS, CDR2 YFSETQ. V shed 1 base and J shed 3 bases, with 10 bases lying between them. The CDR3 sequence is 14 residues long. DNA of the CDR3: TGCGCCAGCAGCTTGATTTTGGGCGACTATGGCTACACCTTC. It yields the protein CASSLILGDYGYTF. Filled out from reference TRBV5-1 and TRBJ1-2, the complete variable domain reads KAGVTQTPRYLIKTRGQQVTLSCSPISGHRSVSWYQQTPGQGLQFLFEYFSETQRNKGNFPGRFSGRQFSNSRSEMNVSTLELGDSALYLCASSLILGDYGYTFGSGTRLTVV.

The rearrangement uses TRBV25-1 and TRBJ2-7; tentatively, D is TRBD1 (6 bases). The CDR3 runs 12 residues. Germline values: CDR1 MGHDK, CDR2 SYGVNS. The germline V and J ends were trimmed by 11 bases and 2 bases, with 13 bases remaining between them. The CDR3 region is CADYRVPYEQYF. The CDR3 DNA follows: TGTGCCGACTACAGGGTACCCTACGAGCAGTACTTC.

This clone was counted once. The V and J genes are TRBV24-1 and TRBJ2-3, with TRBD2 matching 8 bases. CDR1 is KGHDR, CDR2 SFDVKD, per germline. V lost 4 bases and J lost 4; bases outside the gene matches: 12. The CDR3 runs to 17 residues. The chain's CDR3 is CATSELPRSGRADTQYF. The CDR3 nucleotides read TGTGCCACCAGTGAGCTCCCGAGGAGCGGGAGAGCAGATACGCAGTATTTT.

This clone has only a few counts. The chain couples TRBV9 to TRBJ2-3; 12 positions agree with TRBD2. The V gene end was trimmed by 0 bases and the J gene end by 3 bases; junction bases not matched to a gene: 11. The CDR3 runs to 19 residues. Looked up from germline, CDR1 is SGDLS and CDR2 is YYNGEE. CDR3 sequence reads: CASSVGSPTSGSVTDTQYF. CDR3 coding DNA: TGTGCCAGCAGCGTAGGCAGTCCGACTAGCGGGAGTGTAACAGATACGCAGTATTTT. Drawing the rest from reference TRBV9 and TRBJ2-3, the complete variable domain is DSGVTQTPKHLITATGQRVTLRCSPRSGDLSVYWYQQSLDQGLQFLIQYYNGEERAKGNILERFSAQQFPDLHSELNLSSLELGDSALYFCASSVGSPTSGSVTDTQYFGPGTRLTVL.

This chain joins TRBV29-1 and TRBJ2-3, with TRBD1 as a possible D gene (5 bases). The CDR3 sequence is 16 residues long. Germline V gene lookup returns CDR1 SQVTM and CDR2 ANQGSEA. The ends were cut back, 1 base at V and 2 bases at J, with 16 bases in the middle. This CDR3 reads CSVEGGVPVHTDTQYF. In DNA form, the CDR3 reads TGCAGCGTTGAAGGGGGCGTCCCCGTACACACAGATACGCAGTATTTT.

This rearrangement joins TRBV4-2 to TRBJ1-2; 7 bases map to TRBD1. V lost 3 bases and J lost 5; bases outside the gene matches: 6. The CDR3 totals 14 residues. Looked up from germline, CDR1 is LGHNA and CDR2 is YNFKEQ. The CDR3 DNA sequence: TGTGCCAGCAGCCAGGACAGGTCCTCTTATGGCTACACCTTC. Protein product: CASSQDRSSYGYTF.

Here the CDR3 reads CATSGTGDFGELFF. CDR3 DNA sequence: TGCGCCACCTCCGGGACAGGGGACTTCGGGGAGCTGTTTTTT. The chain couples TRBV5-1 to TRBJ2-2; TRBD1 matches at 10 bases. With 9 bases clipped from V and 7 bases from J, the junction kept 9 bases outside the gene matches. CDR1 is SGHRS and CDR2 is YFSETQ in the germline V gene. The CDR3 sequence is 14 residues long.

This clone was counted between two and nine times. The rearrangement links TRBV3-1 (or the pseudogene TRBV3-2) to TRBJ1-1; no definite D call. This CDR3 region has 13 residues. Germline CDR1 is LGHDT and CDR2 is YNNKEL (reference sequence). The V and J ends lost 0 bases and 2 bases respectively, with 4 bases between them. This chain's CDR3 is CASSQDVNTEAFF. CDR3 bases: TGTGCCAGCAGCCAAGACGTTAACACTGAAGCTTTCTTT.

V usage is TRBV12-3 or TRBV12-4 and J usage is TRBJ2-1, with D perhaps TRBD1 (5 bases). This CDR3 has 13 residues. V shed 3 bases and J shed 8 bases, with 11 bases lying between them. Here the CDR3 reads CASSFAGSDEQFF. The CDR3 region has the DNA TGTGCCAGCAGTTTCGCAGGGTCCGATGAGCAGTTCTTC.

This chain links TRBV24-1 with TRBJ1-5; tentative D call: TRBD1 (6 bases). In germline, CDR1 is KGHDR, CDR2 SFDVKD. The CDR3 extends over 18 amino acids. The V end was cut by 9 bases, the J end by 0 bases, with 23 bases between. The chain's CDR3 is CATPRVGGPSHSNQPQHF. The CDR3 region has the DNA TGTGCCACCCCTCGGGTTGGGGGCCCCTCCCATAGCAATCAGCCCCAGCATTTT.

This clone qualifies as medium-sized. The CDR3 bases are TGTGCCAGCTCACCAAGAGGGACACCCGATCAGCCCCAGCATTTT. This sequence encodes CASSPRGTPDQPQHF. V and J are TRBV18 and TRBJ1-5; D may be TRBD1 (6 bases). Germline CDR1 and CDR2: KGHSH and LQKENI. The CDR3 extends over 15 amino acids. Trimming removed 2 bases at V and 5 bases at J, with 13 bases between.

The chain combines TRBV7-3 with TRBJ2-3, with 7 bases matching TRBD2. CDR1 SGHTA and CDR2 FQGTGA come from the germline V gene. The CDR3 is made up of 15 amino acids. Trimming took 3 bases from V and 2 from J; bases not matched to a gene: 5. The CDR3 DNA sequence: TGTGCCAGCAGCTTCGACGGGAGGTCCACAGATACGCAGTATTTT. Encoded protein: CASSFDGRSTDTQYF.

V and J are TRBV4-1 and TRBJ2-5, with 9 bases lining up with TRBD2. Germline CDR1 reads MGHRA; CDR2 reads YSYEKL. Trimming at V came to 3 bases and at J to 5 bases, leaving 10 bases not matched to a gene. The CDR3 is made up of 16 amino acids. For the CDR3, the DNA is TGCGCCAGCAGCCACGAATGGCTAGCGGGACAGGAGACCCAGTACTTC. The encoded protein is CASSHEWLAGQETQYF.

In its sample, this clone was seen a few times. The chain couples TRBV19 to TRBJ1-1; D gene unclear. Trimming stripped 6 bases from V and 1 base from J, with 3 bases between. The CDR3 has 11 amino acids. Looked up from germline, CDR1 is LNHDA and CDR2 is SQIVND (reference sequence). The CDR3 DNA reads as TGTGCCAGTAGACAGAACACTGAAGCTTTCTTT. Its translation: CASRQNTEAFF.

This rearrangement joins TRBV7-2 to TRBJ2-1; TRBD2 matches 7 bases. From germline, CDR1 is SGHTA and CDR2 FQGNSA. J gave up 5 bases and V 5 bases, and 9 bases lay outside the gene matches. CDR3 size: 15 residues. CDR3 residues: CASSANSGLDNEQFF. DNA for the CDR3: TGTGCCAGCAGCGCGAACAGCGGACTAGACAATGAGCAGTTCTTC. The variable domain in full, completed from reference TRBV7-2 and TRBJ2-1, reads GAGVSQSPSNKVTEKGKDVELRCDPISGHTALYWYRQSLGQGLEFLIYFQGNSAPDKSGLPSDRFSAERTGGSVSTLTIQRTQQEDSAVYLCASSANSGLDNEQFFGPGTRLTVL.